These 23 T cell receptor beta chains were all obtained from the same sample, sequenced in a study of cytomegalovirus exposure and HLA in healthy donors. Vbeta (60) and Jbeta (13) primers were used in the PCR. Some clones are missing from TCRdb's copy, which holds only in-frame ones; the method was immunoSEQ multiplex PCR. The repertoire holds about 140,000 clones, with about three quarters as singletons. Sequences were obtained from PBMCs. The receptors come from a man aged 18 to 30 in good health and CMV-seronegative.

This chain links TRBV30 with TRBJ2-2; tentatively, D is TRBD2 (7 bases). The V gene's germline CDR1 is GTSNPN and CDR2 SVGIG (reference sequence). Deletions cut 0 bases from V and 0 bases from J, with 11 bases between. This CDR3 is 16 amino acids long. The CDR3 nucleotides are TGTGCCTGGAGTGTAGAAGGGGGGGCGAACACCGGGGAGCTGTTTTTT. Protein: CAWSVEGGANTGELFF.

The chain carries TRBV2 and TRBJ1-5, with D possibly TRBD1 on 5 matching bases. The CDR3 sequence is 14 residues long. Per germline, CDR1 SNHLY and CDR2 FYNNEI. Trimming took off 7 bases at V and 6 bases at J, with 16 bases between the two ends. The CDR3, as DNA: TGTGCCAGCACCTTAAATTCCGGGGGTCAGCCCCAGCATTTT. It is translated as CASTLNSGGQPQHF. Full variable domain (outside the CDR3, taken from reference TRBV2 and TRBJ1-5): EPEVTQTPSHQVTQMGQEVILRCVPISNHLYFYWYRQILGQKVEFLVSFYNNEISEKSEIFDDQFSVERPDGSNFTLKIRSTKLEDSAMYFCASTLNSGGQPQHFGDGTRLSIL.

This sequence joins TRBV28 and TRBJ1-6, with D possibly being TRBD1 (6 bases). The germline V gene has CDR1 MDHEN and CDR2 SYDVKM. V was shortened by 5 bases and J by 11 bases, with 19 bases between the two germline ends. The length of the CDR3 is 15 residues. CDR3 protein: CASSPGYGRGTPLHF. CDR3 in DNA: TGTGCCAGCAGTCCCGGGTACGGCAGGGGAACACCCCTCCACTTT. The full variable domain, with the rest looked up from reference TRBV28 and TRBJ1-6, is DVKVTQSSRYLVKRTGEKVFLECVQDMDHENMFWYRQDPGLGLRLIYFSYDVKMKEKGDIPEGYSVSREKKERFSLILESASTNQTSMYLCASSPGYGRGTPLHFGNGTRLTVT.

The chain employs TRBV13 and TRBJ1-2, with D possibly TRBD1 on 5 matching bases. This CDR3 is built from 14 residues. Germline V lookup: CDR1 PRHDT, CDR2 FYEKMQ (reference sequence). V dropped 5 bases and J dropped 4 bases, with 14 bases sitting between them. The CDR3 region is CASSPEQGPYGYTF. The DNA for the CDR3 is TGTGCCAGCAGCCCGGAGCAGGGCCCCTATGGCTACACCTTC.

In nucleotides, the CDR3 is TGTGCCAGCAGCCCGCCGGGTCCTATCCGAAATGAGCAGTTCTTC. Amino acid sequence: CASSPPGPIRNEQFF. The chain couples TRBV7-9 to TRBJ2-1; D gene unclear. Germline V gives CDR1 SEHNR, CDR2 FQNEAQ (reference sequence). The CDR3 sequence is 15 residues long. V lost 5 bases and J 7 bases, leaving 18 bases between the germline ends.

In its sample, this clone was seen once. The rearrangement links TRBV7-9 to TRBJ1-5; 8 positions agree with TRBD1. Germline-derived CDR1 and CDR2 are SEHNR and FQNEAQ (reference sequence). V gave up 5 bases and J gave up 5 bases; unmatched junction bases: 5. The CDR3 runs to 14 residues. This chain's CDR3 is CASSPDRADQPQHF. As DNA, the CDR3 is TGTGCCAGCAGCCCGGACAGGGCGGATCAGCCCCAGCATTTT.

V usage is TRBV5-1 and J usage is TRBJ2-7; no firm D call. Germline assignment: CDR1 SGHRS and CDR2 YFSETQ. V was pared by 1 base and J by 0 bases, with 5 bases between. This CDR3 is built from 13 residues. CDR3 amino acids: CASSLYSSYEQYF. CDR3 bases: TGCGCCAGCAGCTTGTACAGCTCCTACGAGCAGTACTTC.

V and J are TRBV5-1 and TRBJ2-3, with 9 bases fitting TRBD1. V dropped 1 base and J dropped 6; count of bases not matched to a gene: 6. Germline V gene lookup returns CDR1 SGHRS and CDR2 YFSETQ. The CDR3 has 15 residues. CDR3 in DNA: TGCGCCAGCAGCTTGAGCGGGACAGGGATGGATACGCAGTATTTT. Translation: CASSLSGTGMDTQYF.

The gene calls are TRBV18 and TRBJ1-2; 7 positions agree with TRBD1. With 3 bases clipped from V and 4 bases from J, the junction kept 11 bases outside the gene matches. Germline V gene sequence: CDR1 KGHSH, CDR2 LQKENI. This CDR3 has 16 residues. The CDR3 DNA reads TGTGCCAGCTCACCGCGGCGGGACAGCGTCGTCTATGGCTACACCTTC. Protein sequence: CASSPRRDSVVYGYTF.

The CDR3 spells CASSYSGQAHEQYF. The CDR3 DNA follows: TGTGCCAGCAGTTACTCGGGACAGGCCCACGAGCAGTACTTC. The chain combines TRBV6-5 with TRBJ2-5, with TRBD1 identical over 8 bases. Matching the DNA end better, TRBJ2-7 makes the J call doubtful. The CDR3 has 14 amino acids. The germline CDR1 and CDR2 sequences are MNHEY and SVGAGI.

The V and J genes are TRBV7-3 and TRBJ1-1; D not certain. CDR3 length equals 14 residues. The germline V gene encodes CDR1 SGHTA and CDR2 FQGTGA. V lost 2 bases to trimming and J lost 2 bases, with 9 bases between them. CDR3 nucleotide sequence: TGTGCCAGCAGCTTATTAGCAGATAACACTGAAGCTTTCTTT. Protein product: CASSLLADNTEAFF.

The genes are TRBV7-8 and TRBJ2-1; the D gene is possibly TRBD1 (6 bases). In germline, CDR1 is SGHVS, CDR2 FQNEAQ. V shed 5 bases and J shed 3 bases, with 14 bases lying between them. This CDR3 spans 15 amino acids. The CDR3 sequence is CASSPRDNRYNEQFF. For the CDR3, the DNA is TGTGCCAGCAGCCCCCGGGACAACCGCTACAATGAGCAGTTCTTC.

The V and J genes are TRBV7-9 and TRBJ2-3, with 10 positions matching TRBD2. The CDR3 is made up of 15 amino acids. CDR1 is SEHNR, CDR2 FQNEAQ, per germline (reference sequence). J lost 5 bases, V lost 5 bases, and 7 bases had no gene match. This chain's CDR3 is CASSGERGGEDTQYF. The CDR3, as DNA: TGTGCCAGCAGCGGAGAGCGGGGGGGCGAAGATACGCAGTATTTT.

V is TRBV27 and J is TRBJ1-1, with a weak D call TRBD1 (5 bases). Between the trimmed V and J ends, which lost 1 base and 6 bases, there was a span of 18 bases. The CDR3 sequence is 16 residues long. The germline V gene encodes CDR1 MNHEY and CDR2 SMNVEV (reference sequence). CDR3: CASSLFPATVGSEAFF. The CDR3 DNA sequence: TGTGCCAGCAGTTTATTTCCCGCGACAGTTGGATCTGAAGCTTTCTTT.

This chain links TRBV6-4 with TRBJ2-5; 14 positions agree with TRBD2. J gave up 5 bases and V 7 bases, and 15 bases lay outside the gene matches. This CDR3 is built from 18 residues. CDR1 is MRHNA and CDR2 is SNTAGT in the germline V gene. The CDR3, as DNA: TGTGCCAGCAATAACCCCCCGGGACTAGCGGGAGTGGGGGAGACCCAGTACTTC. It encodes CASNNPPGLAGVGETQYF.

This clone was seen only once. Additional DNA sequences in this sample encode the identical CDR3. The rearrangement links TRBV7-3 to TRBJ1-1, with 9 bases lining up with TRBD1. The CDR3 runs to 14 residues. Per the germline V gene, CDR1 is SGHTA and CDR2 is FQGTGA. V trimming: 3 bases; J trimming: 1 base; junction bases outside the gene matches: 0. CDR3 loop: CASSLGQGNTEAFF. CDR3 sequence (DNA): TGTGCCAGCAGCTTGGGACAGGGGAACACTGAAGCTTTCTTT.

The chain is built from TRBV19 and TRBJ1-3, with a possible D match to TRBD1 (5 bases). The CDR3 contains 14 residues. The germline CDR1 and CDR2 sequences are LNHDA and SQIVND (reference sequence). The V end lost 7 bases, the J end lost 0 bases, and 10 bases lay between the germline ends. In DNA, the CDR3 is TGTGCCAGTATTGACAGAGTCTCTGGAAACACCATATATTTT. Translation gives CASIDRVSGNTIYF.

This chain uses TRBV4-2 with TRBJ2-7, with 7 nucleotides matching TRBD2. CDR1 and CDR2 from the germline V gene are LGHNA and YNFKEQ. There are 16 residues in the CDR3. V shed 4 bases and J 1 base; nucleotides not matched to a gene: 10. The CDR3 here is CASSPSGGGKSYEQYF. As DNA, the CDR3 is TGTGCCAGCAGCCCCTCTGGGGGGGGTAAATCCTACGAGCAGTACTTC.

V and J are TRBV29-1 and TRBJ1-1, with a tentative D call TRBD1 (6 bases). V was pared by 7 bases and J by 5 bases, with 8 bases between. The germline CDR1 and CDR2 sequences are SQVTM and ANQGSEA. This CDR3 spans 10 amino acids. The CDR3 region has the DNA TGCAGCGCACAGGGTACTGAAGCTTTCTTT. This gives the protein CSAQGTEAFF.

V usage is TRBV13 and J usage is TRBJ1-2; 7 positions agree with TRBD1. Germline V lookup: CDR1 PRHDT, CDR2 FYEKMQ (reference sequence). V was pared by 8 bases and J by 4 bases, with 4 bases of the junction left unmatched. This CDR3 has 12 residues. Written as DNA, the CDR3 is TGTGCCAGCCAAAGACAGGGCTATGGCTACACCTTC. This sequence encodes CASQRQGYGYTF.

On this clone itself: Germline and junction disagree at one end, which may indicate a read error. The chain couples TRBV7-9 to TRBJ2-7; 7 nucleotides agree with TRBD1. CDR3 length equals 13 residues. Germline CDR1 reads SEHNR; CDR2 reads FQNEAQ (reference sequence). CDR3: CSSSLGTAYEQYF. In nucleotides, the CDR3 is TGTTCCAGCAGCTTAGGGACAGCCTACGAGCAGTACTTC.

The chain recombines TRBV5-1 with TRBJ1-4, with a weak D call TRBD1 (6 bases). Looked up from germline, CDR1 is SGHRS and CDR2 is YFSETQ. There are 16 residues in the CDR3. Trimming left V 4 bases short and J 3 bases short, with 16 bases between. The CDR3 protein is CASSDPVRGANEKLFF. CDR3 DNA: TGCGCCAGCAGCGACCCCGTCAGGGGTGCTAATGAAAAACTGTTTTTT. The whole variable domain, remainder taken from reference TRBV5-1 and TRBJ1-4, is KAGVTQTPRYLIKTRGQQVTLSCSPISGHRSVSWYQQTPGQGLQFLFEYFSETQRNKGNFPGRFSGRQFSNSRSEMNVSTLELGDSALYLCASSDPVRGANEKLFFGSGTQLSVL.

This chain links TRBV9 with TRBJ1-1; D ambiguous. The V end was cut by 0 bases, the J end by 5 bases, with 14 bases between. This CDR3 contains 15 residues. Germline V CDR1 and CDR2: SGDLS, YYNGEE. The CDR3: CASSVDPTPETEAFF. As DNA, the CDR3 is TGTGCCAGCAGCGTAGACCCTACCCCGGAGACTGAAGCTTTCTTT.